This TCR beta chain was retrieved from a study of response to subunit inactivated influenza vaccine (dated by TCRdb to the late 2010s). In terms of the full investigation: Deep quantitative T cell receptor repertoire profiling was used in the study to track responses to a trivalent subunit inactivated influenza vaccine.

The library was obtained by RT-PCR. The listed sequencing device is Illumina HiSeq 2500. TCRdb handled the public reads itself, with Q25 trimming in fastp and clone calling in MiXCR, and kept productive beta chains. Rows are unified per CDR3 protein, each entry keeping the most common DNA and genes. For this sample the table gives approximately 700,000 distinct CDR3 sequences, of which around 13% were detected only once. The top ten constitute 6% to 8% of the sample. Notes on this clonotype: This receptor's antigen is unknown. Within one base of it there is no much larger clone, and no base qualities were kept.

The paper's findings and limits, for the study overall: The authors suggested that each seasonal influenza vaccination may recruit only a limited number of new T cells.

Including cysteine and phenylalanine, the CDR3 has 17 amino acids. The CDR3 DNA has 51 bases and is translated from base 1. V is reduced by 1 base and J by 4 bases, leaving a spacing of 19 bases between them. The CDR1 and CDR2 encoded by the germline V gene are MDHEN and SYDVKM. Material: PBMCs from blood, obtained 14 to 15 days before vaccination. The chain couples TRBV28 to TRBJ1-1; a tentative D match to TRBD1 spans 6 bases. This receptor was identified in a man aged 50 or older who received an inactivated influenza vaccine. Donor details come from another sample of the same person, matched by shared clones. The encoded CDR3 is CASSLLLVQGHGTEAFF. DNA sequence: TGTGCCAGCAGTTTATTGTTGGTTCAGGGGCACGGCACTGAAGCTTTCTTT.